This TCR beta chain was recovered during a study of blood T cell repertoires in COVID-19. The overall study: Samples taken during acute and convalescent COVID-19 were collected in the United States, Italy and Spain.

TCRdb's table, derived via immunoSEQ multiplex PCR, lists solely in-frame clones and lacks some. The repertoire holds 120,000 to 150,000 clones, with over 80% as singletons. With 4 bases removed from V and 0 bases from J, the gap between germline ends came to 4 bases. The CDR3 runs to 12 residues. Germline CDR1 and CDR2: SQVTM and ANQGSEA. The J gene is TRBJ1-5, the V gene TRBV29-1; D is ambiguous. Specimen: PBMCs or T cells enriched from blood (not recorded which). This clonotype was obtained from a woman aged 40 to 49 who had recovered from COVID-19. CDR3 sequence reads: CSVAYSNQPQHF. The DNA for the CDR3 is TGCAGCGTTGCGTATAGCAATCAGCCCCAGCATTTT.